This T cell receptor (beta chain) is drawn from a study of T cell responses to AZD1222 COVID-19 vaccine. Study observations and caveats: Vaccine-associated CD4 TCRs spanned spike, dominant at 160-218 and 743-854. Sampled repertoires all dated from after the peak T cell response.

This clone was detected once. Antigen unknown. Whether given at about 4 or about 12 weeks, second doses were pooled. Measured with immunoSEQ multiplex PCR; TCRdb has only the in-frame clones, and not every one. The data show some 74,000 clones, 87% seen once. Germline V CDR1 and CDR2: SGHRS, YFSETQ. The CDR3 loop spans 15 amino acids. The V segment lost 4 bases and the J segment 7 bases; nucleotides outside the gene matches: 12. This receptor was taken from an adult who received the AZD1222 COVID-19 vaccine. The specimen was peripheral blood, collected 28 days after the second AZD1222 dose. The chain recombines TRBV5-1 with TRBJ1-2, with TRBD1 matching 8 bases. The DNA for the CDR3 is TGCGCCAGCAGCAGACCAGGGGGCCAGGGTGGTGGCTACACCTTC. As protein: CASSRPGGQGGGYTF. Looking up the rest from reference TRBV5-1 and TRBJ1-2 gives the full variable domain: KAGVTQTPRYLIKTRGQQVTLSCSPISGHRSVSWYQQTPGQGLQFLFEYFSETQRNKGNFPGRFSGRQFSNSRSEMNVSTLELGDSALYLCASSRPGGQGGGYTFGSGTRLTVV.